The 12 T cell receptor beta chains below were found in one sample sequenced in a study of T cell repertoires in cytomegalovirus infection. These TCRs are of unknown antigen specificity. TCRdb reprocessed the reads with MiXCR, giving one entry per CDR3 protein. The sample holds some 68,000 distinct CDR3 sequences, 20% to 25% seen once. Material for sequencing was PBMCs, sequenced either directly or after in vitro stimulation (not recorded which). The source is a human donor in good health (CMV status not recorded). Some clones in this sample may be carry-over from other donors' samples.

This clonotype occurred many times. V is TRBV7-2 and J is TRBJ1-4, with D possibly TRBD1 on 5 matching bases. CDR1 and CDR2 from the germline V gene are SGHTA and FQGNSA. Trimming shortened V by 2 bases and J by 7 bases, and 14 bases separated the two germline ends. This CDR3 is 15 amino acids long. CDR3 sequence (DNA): TGTGCCAGCAGCTTATTTTTGATTCAGGGTGAAAAACTGTTTTTT. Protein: CASSLFLIQGEKLFF.

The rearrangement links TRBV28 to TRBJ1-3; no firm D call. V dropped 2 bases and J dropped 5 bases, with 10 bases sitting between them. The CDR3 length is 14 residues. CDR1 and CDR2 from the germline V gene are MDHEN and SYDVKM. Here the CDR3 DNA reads TGTGCCAGCAGTTTAGAGGTTTCTAGAAACACCATATATTTT. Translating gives CASSLEVSRNTIYF.

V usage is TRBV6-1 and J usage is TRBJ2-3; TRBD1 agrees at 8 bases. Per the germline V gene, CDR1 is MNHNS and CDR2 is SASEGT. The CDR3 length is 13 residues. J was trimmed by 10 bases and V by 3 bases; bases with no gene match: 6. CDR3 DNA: TGTGCCAGCAGTGACCTCCGGGACAGGTCGCAGTATTTT. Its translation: CASSDLRDRSQYF.

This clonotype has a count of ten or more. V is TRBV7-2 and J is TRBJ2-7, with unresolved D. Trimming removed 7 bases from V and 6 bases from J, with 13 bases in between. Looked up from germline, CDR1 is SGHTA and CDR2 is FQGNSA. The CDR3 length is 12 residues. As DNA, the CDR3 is TGTGCCAGCACCGAACTACTGAGCGAGCAGTACTTC. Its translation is CASTELLSEQYF.

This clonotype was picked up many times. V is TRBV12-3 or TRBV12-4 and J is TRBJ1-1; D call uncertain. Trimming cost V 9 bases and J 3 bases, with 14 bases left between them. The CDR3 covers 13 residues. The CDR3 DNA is TGTGCCAGTGGGATTCGGAGAGACACTGAAGCTTTCTTT. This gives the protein CASGIRRDTEAFF.

In DNA, the CDR3 is TGCAGTGCAAGCGACCTAGCGGGAGTGTACGAGCAGTACTTC. This translates into CSASDLAGVYEQYF. The chain uses TRBV20-1 and TRBJ2-7; 10 nucleotides match TRBD2. V lost 6 bases and J lost 4; bases outside the gene matches: 9. The CDR3 has 14 residues. CDR1 and CDR2 from the germline V gene are DFQATT and SNEGSKA (reference sequence).

The CDR3 spells CASSQETGGSVEKLFF. Here the CDR3 DNA reads TGCGCCAGCAGCCAAGAAACAGGGGGATCGGTCGAAAAACTGTTTTTT. The chain joins TRBV4-1 to TRBJ1-4; TRBD1 matches 8 bases. This CDR3 comprises 16 residues. CDR1 is MGHRA, CDR2 YSYEKL, per germline. Losses at the gene ends were 0 bases for V and 8 bases for J; bases not matched to a gene: 8.

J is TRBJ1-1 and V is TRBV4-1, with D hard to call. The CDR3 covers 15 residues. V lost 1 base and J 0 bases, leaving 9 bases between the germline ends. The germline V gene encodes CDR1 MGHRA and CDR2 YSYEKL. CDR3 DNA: TGCGCCAGCAGCCAAGTCTCCACCATGAACACTGAAGCTTTCTTT. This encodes CASSQVSTMNTEAFF.

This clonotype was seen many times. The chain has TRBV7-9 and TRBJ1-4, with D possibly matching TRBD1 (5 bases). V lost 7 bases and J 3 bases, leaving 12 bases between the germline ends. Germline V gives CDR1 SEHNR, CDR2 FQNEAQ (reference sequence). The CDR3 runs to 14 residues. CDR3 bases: TGTGCCAGCAAGCGGACATCCCCTAATGAAAAACTGTTTTTT. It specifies CASKRTSPNEKLFF.

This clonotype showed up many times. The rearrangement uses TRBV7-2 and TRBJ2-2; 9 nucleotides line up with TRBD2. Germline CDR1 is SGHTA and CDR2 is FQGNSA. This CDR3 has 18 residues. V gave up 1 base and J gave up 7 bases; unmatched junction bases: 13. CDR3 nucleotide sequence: TGTGCCAGCAGCTTAGATAGAGCGGGAGGCCGGGTTAGCGGGGAGCTGTTTTTT. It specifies CASSLDRAGGRVSGELFF.

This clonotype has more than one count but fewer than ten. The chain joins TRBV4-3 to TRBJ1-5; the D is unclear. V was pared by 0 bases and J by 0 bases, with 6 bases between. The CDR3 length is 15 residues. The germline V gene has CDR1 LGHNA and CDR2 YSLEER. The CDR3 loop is CASSQDPDSNQPQHF. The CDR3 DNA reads TGCGCCAGCAGCCAAGACCCCGATAGCAATCAGCCCCAGCATTTT.

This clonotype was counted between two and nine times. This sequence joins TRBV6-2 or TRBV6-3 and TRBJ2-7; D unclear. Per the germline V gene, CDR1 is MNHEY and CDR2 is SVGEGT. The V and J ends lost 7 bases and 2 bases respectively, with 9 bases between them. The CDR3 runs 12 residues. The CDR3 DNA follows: TGTGCCAGCAACACCAATACCTACGAGCAGTACTTC. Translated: CASNTNTYEQYF.